The 25 T cell receptor beta chains below were found in one sample sequenced in a study of blood T cell repertoires in COVID-19 (dated by TCRdb to 2019 to 2021). The library was made by the immunoSEQ multiplex PCR assay. TCRdb stores this immuneACCESS table with in-frame sequences only. Part of the clones is absent; in the studies checked, under half of the shortfall reflects unresolved V genes, and no reason is known for the rest. In all, the sample holds about 140,000 clones, and about 80% of those were seen once. The ten largest clones represent around 8% of the sample. Sequenced material: peripheral blood. The source of these receptors is a human donor in a cohort sampled during active COVID-19.

This clone was seen a few times. The chain carries TRBV2 and TRBJ1-2, with D possibly being TRBD1 (6 bases). Between the trimmed V and J ends, which lost 7 bases and 2 bases, there was a span of 17 bases. The V gene's germline CDR1 is SNHLY and CDR2 FYNNEI. CDR3 length: 15 amino acids. The CDR3: CASTEGPGVNYGYTF. The CDR3 nucleotides are TGTGCCAGCACCGAGGGTCCAGGGGTAAACTATGGCTACACCTTC.

This clone has more than one count but fewer than ten. The chain couples TRBV11-2 to TRBJ2-7; 8 nucleotides align to TRBD1. This CDR3 contains 15 residues. From germline, CDR1 is SGHAT and CDR2 FQNNGV. Losses at the gene ends were 0 bases for V and 5 bases for J; bases not matched to a gene: 6. The CDR3 DNA sequence: TGTGCCAGCAGCTTAGAGTCGACAGGGGACAACGAGCAGTACTTC. Amino acid sequence: CASSLESTGDNEQYF.

V gene TRBV9 combines with J gene TRBJ2-5; TRBD2 aligns across 8 bases. The V and J ends lost 2 bases and 5 bases, in that order; junction bases with no gene match: 14. CDR1 is SGDLS, CDR2 YYNGEE, per germline. The CDR3 sequence is 17 residues long. Here the CDR3 DNA reads TGTGCCAGCAGCGTGAGCGGGGGAGACATCTTCTCGGAGACCCAGTACTTC. Amino acids: CASSVSGGDIFSETQYF. Full variable domain (outside the CDR3, taken from reference TRBV9 and TRBJ2-5): DSGVTQTPKHLITATGQRVTLRCSPRSGDLSVYWYQQSLDQGLQFLIQYYNGEERAKGNILERFSAQQFPDLHSELNLSSLELGDSALYFCASSVSGGDIFSETQYFGPGTRLLVL.

This chain joins TRBV20-1 and TRBJ2-1; 9 nucleotides match TRBD2. The CDR3 extends over 15 amino acids. Germline V gives CDR1 DFQATT, CDR2 SNEGSKA (reference sequence). V was clipped by 3 bases and J by 4 bases; unmatched bases: 7. In DNA, the CDR3 is TGCAGTGCTAGTTTGCGGGGGGGCCTTTACAATGAGCAGTTCTTC. Translating it yields CSASLRGGLYNEQFF.

This CDR3 reads CASSSRDRGNTKLFF. CDR3 DNA sequence: TGTGCCAGCAGCTCGAGGGACAGGGGGAATACAAAACTGTTTTTT. The gene calls are TRBV5-4 and TRBJ1-4; 11 positions agree with TRBD1. V was clipped by 3 bases and J by 10 bases; unmatched bases: 8. CDR3 size: 15 residues. Germline V CDR1 and CDR2: SGHNT, YYREEE (reference sequence).

The chain links TRBV6-6 to TRBJ1-1; the D is unclear. The CDR3 is 15 residues long. Per germline, CDR1 MNHNY and CDR2 SVGAGI (reference sequence). Trimming took 4 bases from V and 6 from J, leaving 18 bases between them. CDR3 nucleotide sequence: TGTGCCAGCAGTTTCCGGGCCGCGGGTGGCGCTGAAGCTTTCTTT. Translating gives CASSFRAAGGAEAFF.

The V gene is TRBV6-5, the J gene TRBJ2-7; 8 nucleotides agree with TRBD1. This CDR3 spans 15 amino acids. Germline V gene data show CDR1 as MNHEY and CDR2 as SVGAGI. V was clipped by 6 bases and J by 2 bases; unmatched bases: 9. CDR3 sequence reads: CASRVGQGGTYEQYF. The CDR3 nucleotides are TGTGCCAGCAGGGTCGGACAGGGAGGTACCTACGAGCAGTACTTC.

This rearrangement joins TRBV7-6 to TRBJ2-3, with D unresolved. The CDR3 length is 13 residues. Germline values: CDR1 SGHVS, CDR2 FNYEAQ. V lost 3 bases and J 0 bases, leaving 4 bases between the germline ends. The CDR3 sequence: CASSLASTDTQYF. For the CDR3, the DNA is TGTGCCAGCAGCTTGGCTAGCACAGATACGCAGTATTTT.

The chain employs TRBV5-4 and TRBJ2-3, with D uncertain. This CDR3 has 14 residues. From germline, CDR1 is SGHNT and CDR2 YYREEE (reference sequence). Trimming left V 1 base short and J 0 bases short, with 6 bases between. CDR3 sequence: CASSLQASTDTQYF. CDR3 DNA sequence: TGTGCCAGCAGCTTGCAGGCTAGCACAGATACGCAGTATTTT. The full variable domain, its missing parts supplied by reference TRBV5-4 and TRBJ2-3, is ETGVTQSPTHLIKTRGQQVTLRCSSQSGHNTVSWYQQALGQGPQFIFQYYREEENGRGNFPPRFSGLQFPNYSSELNVNALELDDSALYLCASSLQASTDTQYFGPGTRLTVL.

The V call is TRBV7-2, the J call TRBJ2-5, with D possibly matching TRBD2 (5 bases). V was cut by 5 bases and J by 4 bases, with 23 bases left in between. CDR1 and CDR2 from the germline V gene are SGHTA and FQGNSA. This CDR3 is 17 amino acids long. DNA of the CDR3: TGTGCCAGCAGCCACCTCCCGACGCTAGCCGGCCGAGAGACCCAGTACTTC. This encodes CASSHLPTLAGRETQYF.

The CDR3 loop reads CATSASGGRGETQYF. The DNA of the CDR3 is TGTGCCACCAGCGCTAGCGGGGGCAGGGGAGAGACCCAGTACTTC. This chain joins TRBV15 and TRBJ2-5; 10 nucleotides align to TRBD2. There are 15 residues in the CDR3. Germline loops: CDR1 LNHNV, CDR2 YYDKDF (reference sequence). V gave up 5 bases and J gave up 4 bases; unmatched junction bases: 7.

V and J are TRBV4-1 and TRBJ1-4; 7 bases fit TRBD1. Germline V gene lookup returns CDR1 MGHRA and CDR2 YSYEKL. Germline trimming cut 2 bases from V and 1 base from J; bases unmatched to any gene: 4. This CDR3 is 16 amino acids long. DNA for the CDR3: TGCGCCAGCAGCCAACAAAGACAGGGAACTAATGAAAAACTGTTTTTT. This encodes CASSQQRQGTNEKLFF.

CDR3 nucleotide sequence: TGCGCCAGCAGTGAGTCCCGGGGGGGCGGTGGAGATACGCAGTATTTT. This encodes CASSESRGGGGDTQYF. V is TRBV10-1 and J is TRBJ2-3; TRBD2 matches at 8 bases. The CDR3 is made up of 16 amino acids. Germline trimming cut 0 bases from V and 5 bases from J; bases unmatched to any gene: 7. Germline CDR1 reads WNHNN; CDR2 reads SYGVQD (reference sequence).

V gene TRBV12-3 or TRBV12-4 combines with J gene TRBJ1-4, with TRBD1 as a possible D gene (6 bases). The ends were cut back, 6 bases at V and 8 bases at J, with 13 bases in the middle. The CDR3 consists of 13 residues. CDR3 sequence (DNA): TGTGCCAGCAGATTGGACAGTTCGGAAAAACTGTTTTTT. Amino acids: CASRLDSSEKLFF.

V is TRBV5-1 and J is TRBJ2-1; TRBD2 aligns across 12 bases. Germline trimming cut 4 bases from V and 4 bases from J; bases unmatched to any gene: 6. The CDR3 is 16 amino acids. Germline assignment: CDR1 SGHRS and CDR2 YFSETQ. CDR3 in DNA: TGCGCCAGCAGCCTGTCCGGGACTAGCGGGTACAATGAGCAGTTCTTC. As protein: CASSLSGTSGYNEQFF.

This rearrangement joins TRBV6-4 to TRBJ2-2, with TRBD1 matching 7 bases. The V gene's germline CDR1 is MRHNA and CDR2 SNTAGT. The CDR3 is made up of 14 amino acids. V lost 5 bases and J lost 3; bases outside the gene matches: 3. In DNA, the CDR3 is TGTGCCAGCAGTCGACAGGGTGACACCGGGGAGCTGTTTTTT. Amino acids: CASSRQGDTGELFF.

This clone showed up just a few times. The chain carries TRBV7-9 and TRBJ1-1; D might be TRBD1 (5 bases). The CDR3 spans 14 residues. V lost 5 bases to trimming and J lost 8 bases, with 18 bases between them. Germline assignment: CDR1 SEHNR and CDR2 FQNEAQ (reference sequence). CDR3: CASSLTSGSEEAFF. The CDR3 DNA is TGTGCCAGCAGCCTAACCTCAGGGTCGGAAGAAGCTTTCTTT.

The chain carries TRBV28 and TRBJ1-2; D remains ambiguous. The V gene's germline CDR1 is MDHEN and CDR2 SYDVKM. The CDR3 is 11 residues long. V was shortened by 8 bases and J by 4 bases, with 8 bases between the two germline ends. The CDR3 here is CASRSVYGYTF. The CDR3 bases are TGTGCCAGCCGTAGTGTCTATGGCTACACCTTC.

This rearrangement joins TRBV5-1 to TRBJ2-1, with 12 bases identical to TRBD2. V lost 3 bases to trimming and J lost 4 bases; unmatched junction nucleotides: 5. The CDR3 has 16 residues. The germline V gene encodes CDR1 SGHRS and CDR2 YFSETQ. The CDR3 bases are TGCGCCAGCAGCTCGGGACTAGCGGGTCATTACAATGAGCAGTTCTTC. It encodes CASSSGLAGHYNEQFF.

The chain combines TRBV7-2 with TRBJ2-1, with 12 nucleotides matching TRBD2. The CDR3 extends over 15 amino acids. Germline CDR1 SGHTA, CDR2 FQGNSA. Trimming took 6 bases from V and 7 from J; bases not matched to a gene: 7. Here the CDR3 DNA reads TGTGCCAGCAGAGAAGGACTAGCGGGGAAGAATGAGCAGTTCTTC. It yields the protein CASREGLAGKNEQFF.

The table lists this clone with a count of one. The chain recombines TRBV6-5 with TRBJ2-2; TRBD2 is a possible D gene (5 bases). The CDR3 contains 15 residues. V was clipped by 5 bases and J by 7 bases, with 17 bases between them. CDR1 is MNHEY and CDR2 is SVGAGI in the germline V gene. Here the CDR3 reads CASSRGSGWSGELFF. The CDR3, as DNA: TGTGCCAGCAGTCGTGGCAGCGGATGGAGCGGGGAGCTGTTTTTT.

This chain joins TRBV6-5 and TRBJ2-7; 8 positions match TRBD1. Germline V gene data show CDR1 as MNHEY and CDR2 as SVGAGI. The junction had 9 bases not matched to a gene; V was cut back by 5 bases and J by 6 bases. The CDR3 consists of 14 residues. The CDR3 sequence is CASSQSMTGAEQYF. For the CDR3, the DNA is TGTGCCAGCAGTCAGTCTATGACAGGGGCCGAGCAGTACTTC.

The chain uses TRBV7-9 and TRBJ2-3; D is perhaps TRBD2 (6 bases). V was trimmed by 5 bases and J by 0 bases, leaving 15 bases between them. Germline V lookup: CDR1 SEHNR, CDR2 FQNEAQ (reference sequence). The CDR3 has 16 amino acids. In DNA form, the CDR3 reads TGTGCCAGCAGCCCACGGGGGACCCCTAGCACAGATACGCAGTATTTT. Translation gives CASSPRGTPSTDTQYF.

The chain carries TRBV29-1 and TRBJ1-4; 9 bases map to TRBD1. Looked up from germline, CDR1 is SQVTM and CDR2 is ANQGSEA. The CDR3 has 12 residues. V lost 6 bases and J lost 5; bases outside the gene matches: 1. The DNA for the CDR3 is TGCAGCGTCACAGGGGGCAATGAAAAACTGTTTTTT. Translated, it gives CSVTGGNEKLFF.

The chain has TRBV21-1 and TRBJ1-1. TRBV21-1 represents a pseudogene. This CDR3 is 14 amino acids long. The CDR3 nucleotides are TGTGCCAGCAGCAAAGAGGGGGGGCACACTGAAGCTTTCTTT. It codes for CASSKEGGHTEAFF.